What follows are 24 T cell receptor beta chains derived from one specimen sequenced in a study of blood T cell repertoires in COVID-19. Sequenced by immunoSEQ multiplex PCR; TCRdb stores in-frame clones only, minus some. The sample has 150,000 to 200,000 clones; about four fifths are singletons. Input material: peripheral blood. These receptors came from a woman of 80 years or more with acute or convalescent COVID-19.

Written as DNA, the CDR3 is TGTGCCAGCTCACCAGTGCAGGGGGCGCGAGAGCAGTACTTC. It translates to CASSPVQGAREQYF. The chain couples TRBV18 to TRBJ2-7, with 8 bases that match TRBD1. The CDR3 has 14 residues. The V and J ends lost 2 bases and 7 bases, in that order; junction bases with no gene match: 7. Germline V lookup: CDR1 KGHSH, CDR2 LQKENI.

The chain couples TRBV2 to TRBJ1-1; TRBD1 matches at 7 bases. The CDR3 is 14 residues long. CDR1 is SNHLY, CDR2 FYNNEI, per germline. Trimming removed 4 bases from V and 3 bases from J; junction bases left unmatched: 5. This chain's CDR3 is CASSVQGVDTEAFF. In nucleotides, the CDR3 is TGTGCCAGCAGTGTGCAGGGGGTAGACACTGAAGCTTTCTTT. Combining the CDR3 with reference TRBV2 and TRBJ1-1 gives the whole variable domain EPEVTQTPSHQVTQMGQEVILRCVPISNHLYFYWYRQILGQKVEFLVSFYNNEISEKSEIFDDQFSVERPDGSNFTLKIRSTKLEDSAMYFCASSVQGVDTEAFFGQGTRLTVV.

V and J are TRBV2 and TRBJ2-2, with 9 bases lining up with TRBD2. Trimming removed 7 bases from V and 6 bases from J; junction bases left unmatched: 9. CDR3 length: 15 amino acids. Looked up from germline, CDR1 is SNHLY and CDR2 is FYNNEI. CDR3 nucleotides: TGTGCCAGCACCCAGAGAGCGGGAGGTTCCGGGGAGCTGTTTTTT. Encoded protein: CASTQRAGGSGELFF.

This rearrangement joins TRBV27 to TRBJ1-2; possible D gene TRBD1, 5 bases. The length of the CDR3 is 13 residues. The V and J ends lost 4 bases and 3 bases respectively, with 9 bases between them. Germline V gene sequence: CDR1 MNHEY, CDR2 SMNVEV (reference sequence). CDR3: CASSSVRDYGYTF. The CDR3 bases are TGTGCCAGCAGTTCTGTCAGGGACTATGGCTACACCTTC.

This clone was detected only once. DNA for the CDR3: TGTGCCAGCAGTGAAGGGATAGCGCCAGGCCAAGAGACCCAGTACTTC. Translating it yields CASSEGIAPGQETQYF. The chain recombines TRBV6-1 with TRBJ2-5; weak D call: TRBD2 (5 bases). The CDR3 consists of 16 residues. The V end lost 1 base, the J end lost 1 base, and 13 bases lay between the germline ends. Germline CDR1 MNHNS, CDR2 SASEGT.

Here the CDR3 DNA reads TGTGCCAGTTCTGGACATCAAAATTCACCCCTCCACTTT. As protein: CASSGHQNSPLHF. The J gene is TRBJ1-6, the V gene TRBV3-1 (or the pseudogene TRBV3-2), with D tentatively TRBD1 (5 bases). Germline CDR1 LGHDT, CDR2 YNNKEL (reference sequence). The CDR3 loop spans 13 amino acids. V lost 9 bases and J lost 7, with 13 bases in between.

This chain joins TRBV18 and TRBJ1-1, with D unclear. Trimming took 3 bases from V and 6 from J, leaving 17 bases between them. The CDR3 contains 15 residues. CDR1 is KGHSH, CDR2 LQKENI, per germline. The chain's CDR3 is CASSPVSGISAEAFF. The CDR3 coding sequence is TGTGCCAGCTCACCGGTGTCCGGGATAAGTGCTGAAGCTTTCTTT.

The genes are TRBV19 and TRBJ2-2, with a weak D call TRBD1 (5 bases). This CDR3 has 16 amino acids. The V end was cut by 3 bases, the J end by 2 bases, with 13 bases between. Germline loops: CDR1 LNHDA, CDR2 SQIVND (reference sequence). For the CDR3, the DNA is TGTGCCAGTAGTATCCCCAGGGCCCCCAACACCGGGGAGCTGTTTTTT. Protein: CASSIPRAPNTGELFF.

J is TRBJ2-5 and V is TRBV9; 7 bases line up with TRBD2. V shed 2 bases and J 5 bases; nucleotides not matched to a gene: 12. The CDR3 totals 16 residues. Looked up from germline, CDR1 is SGDLS and CDR2 is YYNGEE. Here the CDR3 reads CASSVSPVGEGETQYF. For the CDR3, the DNA is TGTGCCAGCAGCGTCTCCCCCGTGGGGGAGGGGGAGACCCAGTACTTC.

This clone was recorded a few times. V and J are TRBV5-1 and TRBJ1-3; tentative D call: TRBD1 (5 bases). There are 16 residues in the CDR3. Germline V gene lookup returns CDR1 SGHRS and CDR2 YFSETQ. V was trimmed by 5 bases and J by 0 bases, leaving 15 bases between them. The CDR3: CASSSGLTSSGNTIYF. DNA of the CDR3: TGCGCCAGCAGTTCGGGACTGACGAGCTCTGGAAACACCATATATTTT.

CDR3 in amino acids: CASSPTTGRTSTEAFF. The CDR3 nucleotides read TGTGCCAGCTCACCAACCACAGGTAGGACCTCCACTGAAGCTTTCTTT. This chain connects TRBV18 to TRBJ1-1; possibly TRBD1 for D (5 bases). From germline, CDR1 is KGHSH and CDR2 LQKENI. Trimming took 2 bases from V and 4 from J, leaving 17 bases between them. The CDR3 is made up of 16 amino acids.

The V gene is TRBV20-1, the J gene TRBJ2-7, with D possibly being TRBD2 (5 bases). V gave up 1 base and J gave up 4 bases, with 5 bases separating them. The CDR3 sequence is 11 residues long. CDR1 and CDR2 from the germline V gene are DFQATT and SNEGSKA (reference sequence). The CDR3, as DNA: TGCAGTGCTAGAGGGGAGTACGAGCAGTACTTC. It translates to CSARGEYEQYF.

V is TRBV9 and J is TRBJ2-1; D perhaps matches TRBD1 (5 bases). The germline V and J ends were trimmed by 7 bases and 7 bases, with 18 bases remaining between them. Germline CDR1 SGDLS, CDR2 YYNGEE. The CDR3 is 14 amino acids. The CDR3 DNA sequence: TGTGCCAGCGCAAGACAGTTTGGCGCAAATGAGCAGTTCTTC. This codes for CASARQFGANEQFF.

About this clone: Other DNA sequences in the sample encode the same CDR3. This chain connects TRBV3-1 (or the pseudogene TRBV3-2) to TRBJ1-1; D call uncertain. V lost 4 bases, J lost 1 base, and 7 bases lay in between. CDR3 size: 13 residues. Germline V gene data show CDR1 as LGHDT and CDR2 as YNNKEL (reference sequence). CDR3 DNA: TGTGCCAGCAGCCTTGGCGGGAACACTGAAGCTTTCTTT. Its translation: CASSLGGNTEAFF.

The rearrangement joins TRBV30 to TRBJ1-2; the match to TRBD1 covers 7 bases. CDR3 length: 15 residues. J was trimmed by 0 bases and V by 3 bases; bases with no gene match: 7. The germline CDR1 and CDR2 sequences are GTSNPN and SVGIG (reference sequence). CDR3 protein: CAWRKVDRPNYGYTF. CDR3 DNA: TGTGCCTGGAGGAAAGTGGACAGGCCTAACTATGGCTACACCTTC.

The chain combines TRBV6-5 with TRBJ2-7; D unresolved. Germline V gene data show CDR1 as MNHEY and CDR2 as SVGAGI. V was shortened by 2 bases and J by 6 bases, with 14 bases between the two germline ends. CDR3 length: 14 amino acids. Written as DNA, the CDR3 is TGTGCCAGCAGTTACCCGCGGTACGTCTCCGAGCAGTACTTC. This sequence encodes CASSYPRYVSEQYF.

This chain connects TRBV9 to TRBJ2-5; 7 bases map to TRBD2. The CDR3 spans 14 residues. Germline assignment: CDR1 SGDLS and CDR2 YYNGEE. With V trimmed by 4 bases and J by 2 bases, 5 bases remained unmatched. The CDR3 DNA sequence: TGTGCCAGCAGCCCGGGACTACCACAAGAGACCCAGTACTTC. The encoded protein is CASSPGLPQETQYF.

V usage is TRBV14 and J usage is TRBJ2-1; D unclear. Germline V lookup: CDR1 SGHDN, CDR2 FVKESK. The CDR3 has 13 amino acids. V gave up 1 base and J gave up 5 bases, with 6 bases separating them. CDR3 amino acids: CASSQARNNEQFF. In DNA, the CDR3 is TGTGCCAGCAGCCAAGCCAGAAACAATGAGCAGTTCTTC.

The table lists this clone with a few counts. V and J are TRBV20-1 and TRBJ1-2, with D possibly matching TRBD1 (6 bases). CDR1 and CDR2 from the germline V gene are DFQATT and SNEGSKA (reference sequence). V lost 3 bases to trimming and J lost 5 bases, with 13 bases between them. The CDR3 has 13 amino acids. The CDR3 nucleotides read TGCAGTGCTAGTCGGACAGACGAATATGGCTACACCTTC. Protein product: CSASRTDEYGYTF.

CDR3 sequence (DNA): TGTGCCAGCAGCCAAGCCCCCATCTACGAGCAGTACTTC. Amino acid sequence: CASSQAPIYEQYF. The chain links TRBV3-1 (or the pseudogene TRBV3-2) to TRBJ2-7; D is uncertain. CDR1 and CDR2 from the germline V gene are LGHDT and YNNKEL (reference sequence). This CDR3 region has 13 residues. The V end lost 1 base, the J end lost 3 bases, and 7 bases lay between the germline ends.

The chain employs TRBV3-1 (or the pseudogene TRBV3-2) and TRBJ2-2, with 7 bases that match TRBD2. Germline CDR1 reads LGHDT; CDR2 reads YNNKEL (reference sequence). V was pared by 2 bases and J by 5 bases, with 2 bases of the junction left unmatched. The CDR3 is 14 amino acids. CDR3 in amino acids: CASSQFGRTGELFF. The CDR3 DNA reads as TGTGCCAGCAGCCAATTCGGGAGGACCGGGGAGCTGTTTTTT.

CDR3 bases: TGTGCCAGCTCACCGTGGGCTAGCGGCTCTACTAGCACAGATACGCAGTATTTT. It codes for CASSPWASGSTSTDTQYF. This chain joins TRBV18 and TRBJ2-3; 7 positions agree with TRBD2. The germline gives CDR1 KGHSH, CDR2 LQKENI. This CDR3 has 18 residues. V shed 3 bases and J 0 bases; nucleotides not matched to a gene: 12.

In this sample, this clone turned up once. The rearrangement joins TRBV24-1 to TRBJ2-2; TRBD1 matches at 7 bases. J lost 6 bases, V lost 10 bases, and 7 bases had no gene match. This CDR3 spans 13 amino acids. CDR1 and CDR2 from the germline V gene are KGHDR and SFDVKD. The CDR3 DNA is TGTGCCACTCAGGAAACAGGGGCCGGGGAGCTGTTTTTT. Translated: CATQETGAGELFF.

The chain carries TRBV4-1 and TRBJ2-3; possible D gene TRBD1, 6 bases. This CDR3 is 14 amino acids long. V was pared by 6 bases and J by 2 bases, with 12 bases between. Per the germline V gene, CDR1 is MGHRA and CDR2 is YSYEKL. The CDR3, as DNA: TGCGCCAGCAGACGGAACAGGGCCACAGATACGCAGTATTTT. It yields the protein CASRRNRATDTQYF.